The clone carrying this TCR beta chain came up a few times. Its antigen is unknown. A much larger clone differs from this one at a single base, so this may be a read error. TCRbeta libraries were built with three rounds of nested PCR, modified from ARM-PCR. MiXCR, run by TCRdb on the multiplex PCR reads, gives a single entry per CDR3 protein. The sample contains around 74,000 distinct CDR3 sequences, around 70% of which appear only once. These data belong to a study of tumor and adjacent non-tumor tissue in lung cancer. Study-wide context: About 4.17 million productive TCRbeta reads were obtained per sample on average.

Deletions cut 3 bases from V and 0 bases from J, with 19 bases between. The germline V gene has CDR1 DFQATT and CDR2 SNEGSKA (reference sequence). CDR3 length: 17 residues. Study outcomes and limitations: Tumor TCR diversity, when higher, was linked to shorter survival. In normal lung, the top 100 clones were significantly more dominant than in tumor.

No cell sorting was done before RNA was extracted from the tissue. The chain employs TRBV20-1 and TRBJ2-3; D may be TRBD2 (7 bases). Sample: lung tumor tissue. This clonotype originated in a woman aged 65 to 85 with non-small cell lung cancer. CDR3 sequence: CSASGLVGGGSTDTQYF. In DNA form, the CDR3 reads TGCAGTGCTAGCGGACTAGTGGGAGGGGGTAGCACAGATACGCAGTATTTT.